The next 9 T cell receptor beta chains were all read from a single sample in a study of cytomegalovirus exposure and HLA in healthy donors. Repertoires were generated with immunoSEQ multiplex PCR, while TCRdb's copy carries only in-frame clones and drops some. The table has over 75,000 clones, more than 75% seen once. The sequencing sample was made of PBMCs. These receptors all stem from a man younger than 40 in good health and CMV-seronegative.

V gene TRBV11-2 combines with J gene TRBJ2-7; D perhaps matches TRBD2 (6 bases). CDR3 length: 13 residues. V lost 0 bases and J lost 5, with 8 bases in between. The germline V gene has CDR1 SGHAT and CDR2 FQNNGV. Here the CDR3 DNA reads TGTGCCAGCAGCTTAGATTGGAGGGACGAGCAGTACTTC. Residues: CASSLDWRDEQYF.

This chain connects TRBV28 to TRBJ2-3; 7 bases align to TRBD1. The V segment lost 6 bases and the J segment 1 base; nucleotides outside the gene matches: 16. Germline loops: CDR1 MDHEN, CDR2 SYDVKM. This CDR3 has 18 residues. DNA of the CDR3: TGTGCCAGCAGCCCACCTGCAGGGGGTTGGCATGGCACAGATACGCAGTATTTT. This gives the protein CASSPPAGGWHGTDTQYF.

The V call is TRBV4-2, the J call TRBJ2-1; possible D gene TRBD2, 5 bases. There are 14 residues in the CDR3. V shed 1 base and J shed 3 bases, with 7 bases lying between them. Germline CDR1 LGHNA, CDR2 YNFKEQ. CDR3 sequence: CASSQGSGYNEQFF. CDR3 in DNA: TGTGCCAGCAGCCAAGGCAGCGGCTACAATGAGCAGTTCTTC.

The chain has TRBV28 and TRBJ2-7; weak D call: TRBD2 (6 bases). The CDR3 totals 15 residues. V shed 5 bases and J shed 4 bases, with 18 bases lying between them. Germline CDR1 and CDR2: MDHEN and SYDVKM. This chain's CDR3 is CASSTGDRDPYEQYF. For the CDR3, the DNA is TGTGCCAGCAGTACGGGGGACCGCGACCCTTACGAGCAGTACTTC.

The chain carries TRBV27 and TRBJ2-7; the D gene is possibly TRBD2 (6 bases). The CDR3 runs to 15 residues. V was trimmed by 5 bases and J by 0 bases, leaving 14 bases between them. Germline values: CDR1 MNHEY, CDR2 SMNVEV (reference sequence). CDR3 sequence (DNA): TGTGCCAGCAGTGAGGGACTTCCCCGCTCCTACGAGCAGTACTTC. Translated: CASSEGLPRSYEQYF.

The chain carries TRBV9 and TRBJ2-1; D is uncertain. V was cut by 3 bases and J by 4 bases, with 5 bases left in between. CDR3 length equals 12 residues. CDR1 and CDR2 (germline): SGDLS, YYNGEE. This CDR3 reads CASSGRYNEQFF. The CDR3 nucleotides read TGTGCCAGCAGCGGTCGGTACAATGAGCAGTTCTTC.

The V gene is TRBV10-3, the J gene TRBJ2-3; the match to TRBD1 covers 7 bases. The CDR3 is 15 residues long. J lost 0 bases, V lost 3 bases, and 3 bases had no gene match. Germline V CDR1 and CDR2: ENHRY, SYGVKD. The CDR3 nucleotides read TGTGCCATCAGTGAACGGGACAGTAGCACAGATACGCAGTATTTT. Translated, it gives CAISERDSSTDTQYF.

The sample holds a few counts of this clone. The CDR3: CASSLGTENGYTF. CDR3 nucleotide sequence: TGTGCCAGTAGCCTCGGGACAGAGAATGGCTACACCTTC. The chain has TRBV19 and TRBJ1-2, with 7 bases fitting TRBD1. Germline assignment: CDR1 LNHDA and CDR2 SQIVND (reference sequence). The CDR3 contains 13 residues. With V trimmed by 6 bases and J by 6 bases, 7 bases remained unmatched.

The rearrangement links TRBV10-3 to TRBJ2-7; 7 bases agree with TRBD1. Trimming removed 10 bases from V and 6 bases from J; junction bases left unmatched: 6. The germline CDR1 and CDR2 sequences are ENHRY and SYGVKD. This CDR3 contains 11 residues. The chain's CDR3 is CASTGEAEQYF. CDR3 sequence (DNA): TGTGCCAGCACAGGGGAAGCCGAGCAGTACTTC.